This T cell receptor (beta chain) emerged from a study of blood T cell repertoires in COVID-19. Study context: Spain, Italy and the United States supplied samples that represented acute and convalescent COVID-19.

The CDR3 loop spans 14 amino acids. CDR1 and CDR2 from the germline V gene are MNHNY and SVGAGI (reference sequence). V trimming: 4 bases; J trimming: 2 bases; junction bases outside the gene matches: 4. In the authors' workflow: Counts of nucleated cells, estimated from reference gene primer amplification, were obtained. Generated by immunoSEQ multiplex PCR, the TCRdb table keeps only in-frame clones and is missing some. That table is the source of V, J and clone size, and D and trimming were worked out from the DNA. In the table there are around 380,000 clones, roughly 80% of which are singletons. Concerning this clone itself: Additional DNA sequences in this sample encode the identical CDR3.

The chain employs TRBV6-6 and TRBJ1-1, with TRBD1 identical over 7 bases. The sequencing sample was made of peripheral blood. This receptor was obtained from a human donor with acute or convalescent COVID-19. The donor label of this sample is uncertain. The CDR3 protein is CASSWTGGNTEAFF. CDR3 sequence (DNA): TGTGCCAGCAGTTGGACAGGAGGCAACACTGAAGCTTTCTTT.